Below are 9 T cell receptor beta chains sequenced from a single sample in a study of blood T cell repertoires in COVID-19. Sequencing used immunoSEQ multiplex PCR; TCRdb keeps in-frame clones, though not all of them. The sample shows more than 95,000 clones, over 70% of them seen only once. The sequenced material came from peripheral blood. Receptor source: a man aged 55 to 70 with acute or convalescent COVID-19.

In its sample, this clone is medium-sized (0.01 to 0.1%). The V call is TRBV11-3, the J call TRBJ1-6; 8 bases align to TRBD1. The germline V gene encodes CDR1 SGHNT and CDR2 YENEEA. The CDR3 loop spans 15 amino acids. The V segment lost 0 bases and the J segment 5 bases; nucleotides outside the gene matches: 0. The DNA of the CDR3 is TGTGCCAGCAGCTTAGAACAGGGGGATAATTCACCCCTCCACTTT. Protein: CASSLEQGDNSPLHF. The full variable domain, completed using reference TRBV11-3 and TRBJ1-6, is EAGVVQSPRYKIIEKKQPVAFWCNPISGHNTLYWYLQNLGQGPELLIRYENEEAVDDSQLPKDRFSAERLKGVDSTLKIQPAELGDSAVYLCASSLEQGDNSPLHFGNGTRLTVT.

V is TRBV9 and J is TRBJ2-7; weak D call: TRBD2 (5 bases). V lost 4 bases, J lost 6 bases, and 14 bases lay in between. Germline CDR1 is SGDLS and CDR2 is YYNGEE. This CDR3 region has 13 residues. The CDR3, as DNA: TGTGCCAGCAGCCTCGAGGGCGCAACCGAGCAGTACTTC. Translated, it gives CASSLEGATEQYF.

The chain has TRBV27 and TRBJ1-5, with D perhaps TRBD1 (5 bases). Germline CDR1 is MNHEY and CDR2 is SMNVEV (reference sequence). CDR3 length equals 12 residues. V was cut by 3 bases and J by 6 bases, with 6 bases left in between. CDR3 in amino acids: CASSFQGQPQHF. The CDR3 nucleotides read TGTGCCAGCAGTTTCCAGGGTCAGCCCCAGCATTTT.

J is TRBJ1-2 and V is TRBV6-5; weak D call: TRBD1 (5 bases). The CDR3 totals 14 residues. Germline values: CDR1 MNHEY, CDR2 SVGAGI. The V and J ends lost 5 bases and 8 bases respectively, with 18 bases between them. In DNA, the CDR3 is TGTGCCAGCAGTATCCCTGGACGGGGGAGAGGCTACACCTTC. Protein: CASSIPGRGRGYTF.

The chain combines TRBV3-1 (or the pseudogene TRBV3-2) with TRBJ1-2; 8 bases match TRBD1. Germline assignment: CDR1 LGHDT and CDR2 YNNKEL (reference sequence). This CDR3 region has 15 residues. Trimming took 8 bases from V and 0 from J; bases not matched to a gene: 8. For the CDR3, the DNA is TGTGCCAGCTCAGGGGGCGCAGGGGCTAACTATGGCTACACCTTC. Residues: CASSGGAGANYGYTF.

V is TRBV25-1 and J is TRBJ2-7, with unresolved D. This CDR3 comprises 11 residues. V was clipped by 6 bases and J by 3 bases, with 6 bases between them. Germline V gene lookup returns CDR1 MGHDK and CDR2 SYGVNS. The CDR3 sequence: CASSSYYEQYF. CDR3 in DNA: TGTGCCAGCAGCTCCTACTACGAGCAGTACTTC.

The V and J genes are TRBV7-9 and TRBJ2-6; 7 nucleotides match TRBD1. The ends lost 5 bases at V and 0 bases at J; junction bases unmatched: 7. Germline values: CDR1 SEHNR, CDR2 FQNEAQ (reference sequence). The CDR3 consists of 17 residues. CDR3 protein: CASSRDSLSSGANVLTF. For the CDR3, the DNA is TGTGCCAGCAGCAGGGACAGCTTGTCCTCTGGGGCCAACGTCCTGACTTTC.

In this sample, this clone turned up a few times. The chain couples TRBV23-1 to TRBJ2-7; 7 nucleotides agree with TRBD1. TRBV23-1 is flagged as an ORF with uncertain function. The CDR3 runs 14 residues. The V segment lost 10 bases and the J segment 0 bases; nucleotides outside the gene matches: 9. The CDR3 coding sequence is TGCGCCACCTCTAGGGACAGATCCTCCTACGAGCAGTACGTC. It translates to CATSRDRSSYEQYV.

The V and J genes are TRBV19 and TRBJ2-1; possible D gene TRBD2, 7 bases. Germline V CDR1 and CDR2: LNHDA, SQIVND (reference sequence). The CDR3 spans 13 residues. Trimming stripped 6 bases from V and 9 bases from J, with 15 bases between. In DNA form, the CDR3 reads TGTGCCAGTAGCCTGGGGGGGGCGCTTGAGCAGTTCTTC. It specifies CASSLGGALEQFF.